This T cell receptor (beta chain) appears in the sequencing data of a study of cytomegalovirus exposure and HLA in healthy donors. V gave up 5 bases and J gave up 4 bases, with 11 bases separating them. Germline V gene sequence: CDR1 MNHEY, CDR2 SVGAGI. The CDR3 runs to 13 residues. Study-level findings and limits: Per a prior analysis, the majority of TCR beta V segments were productive roughly 87% or roughly 30% of the time.

The PCR contained 60 Vbeta and 13 Jbeta primers. The table came from immunoSEQ multiplex PCR; TCRdb's copy has only in-frame clones and leaves some out. The sample has 150,000 to 200,000 clones; 70% to 80% are singletons. In the case of this clone: Its specificity is not known.

V gene TRBV6-5 combines with J gene TRBJ1-2; the D gene is possibly TRBD1 (6 bases). The sample taken for sequencing was PBMCs. The receptor's source is a man aged 18 to 35 in good health and CMV-seropositive. The CDR3 loop is CASSQGSVYGYTF. Here the CDR3 DNA reads TGTGCCAGCAGTCAGGGGTCGGTCTATGGCTACACCTTC.